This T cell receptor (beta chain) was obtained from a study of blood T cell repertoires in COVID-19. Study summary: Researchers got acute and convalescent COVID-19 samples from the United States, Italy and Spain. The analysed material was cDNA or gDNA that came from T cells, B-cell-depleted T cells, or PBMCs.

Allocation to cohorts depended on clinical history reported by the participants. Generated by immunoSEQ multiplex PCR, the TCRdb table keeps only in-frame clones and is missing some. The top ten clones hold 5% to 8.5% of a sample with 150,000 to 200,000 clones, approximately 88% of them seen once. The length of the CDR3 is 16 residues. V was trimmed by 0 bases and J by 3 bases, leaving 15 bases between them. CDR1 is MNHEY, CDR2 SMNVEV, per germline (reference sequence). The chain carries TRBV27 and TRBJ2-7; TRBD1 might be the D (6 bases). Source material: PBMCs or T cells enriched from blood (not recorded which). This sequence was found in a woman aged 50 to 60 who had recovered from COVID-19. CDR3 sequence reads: CASSLSGGGLFYEQYF. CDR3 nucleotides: TGTGCCAGCAGTTTATCAGGGGGTGGTTTGTTCTACGAGCAGTACTTC.